This TCR beta chain was captured by sequencing in a study of blood T cell repertoires in COVID-19. Study at large: Collection of acute and convalescent COVID-19 samples took place in the United States, Italy and Spain.

Per the original methods: Counts of nucleated cells, estimated from reference gene primer amplification, were obtained. TCRdb's copy holds only in-frame clones and misses some; the assay was immunoSEQ multiplex PCR. V, J and clone size are those of that table, while D and trimming were read from the DNA. Of about 260,000 clones listed, over 80% are singletons. The CDR3 is 17 residues long. Trimming cost V 4 bases and J 7 bases, with 22 bases left between them. Germline CDR1 reads MGHRA; CDR2 reads YSYEKL. The sequencing sample was made of peripheral blood. The chain recombines TRBV4-1 with TRBJ1-4, with a weak D call TRBD1 (5 bases). This TCR was recovered from a woman aged 70 to 79 with COVID-19, enrolled during active disease. The CDR3 region is CASSPSRGGAGGEKLFF. CDR3 nucleotide sequence: TGCGCCAGCAGCCCATCCCGAGGAGGGGCCGGGGGTGAAAAACTGTTTTTT.